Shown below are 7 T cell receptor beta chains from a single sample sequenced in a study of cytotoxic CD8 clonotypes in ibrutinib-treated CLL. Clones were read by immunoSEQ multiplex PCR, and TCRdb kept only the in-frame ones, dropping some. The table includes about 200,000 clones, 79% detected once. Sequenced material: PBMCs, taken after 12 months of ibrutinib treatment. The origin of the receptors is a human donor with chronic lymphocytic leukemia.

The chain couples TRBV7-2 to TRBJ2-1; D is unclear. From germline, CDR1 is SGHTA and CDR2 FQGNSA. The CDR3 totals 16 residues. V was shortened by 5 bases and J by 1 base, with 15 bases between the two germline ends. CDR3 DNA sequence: TGTGCCAGCAGCCCGAGTGGTGTATTTTCCTACAATGAGCAGTTCTTC. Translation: CASSPSGVFSYNEQFF.

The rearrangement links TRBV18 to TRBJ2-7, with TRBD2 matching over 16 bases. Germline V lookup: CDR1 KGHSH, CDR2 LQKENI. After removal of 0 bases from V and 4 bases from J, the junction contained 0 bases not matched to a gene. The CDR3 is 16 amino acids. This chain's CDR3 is CASSPPGLAGGYEQYF. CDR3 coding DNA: TGTGCCAGCTCACCACCGGGACTAGCGGGGGGGTACGAGCAGTACTTC.

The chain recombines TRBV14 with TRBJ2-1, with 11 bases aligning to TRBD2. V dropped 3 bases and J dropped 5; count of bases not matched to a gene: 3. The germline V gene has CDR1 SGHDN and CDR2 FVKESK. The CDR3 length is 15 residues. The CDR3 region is CASSQIAGGNNEQFF. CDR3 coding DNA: TGTGCCAGCAGCCAGATAGCGGGGGGGAACAATGAGCAGTTCTTC.

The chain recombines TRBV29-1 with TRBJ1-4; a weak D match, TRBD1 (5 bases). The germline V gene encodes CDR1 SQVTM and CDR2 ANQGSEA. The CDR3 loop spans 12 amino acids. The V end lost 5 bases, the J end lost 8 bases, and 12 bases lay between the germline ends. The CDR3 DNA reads TGCAGCGTTTTCGGGGGAAGGGAAAAACTGTTTTTT. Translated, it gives CSVFGGREKLFF.

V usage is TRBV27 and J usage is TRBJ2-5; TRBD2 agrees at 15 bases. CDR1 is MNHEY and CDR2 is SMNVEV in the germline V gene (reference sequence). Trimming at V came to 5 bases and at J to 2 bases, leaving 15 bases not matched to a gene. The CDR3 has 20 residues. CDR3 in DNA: TGTGCCAGCAGTGGCCAGAATCCGGGACTAGCGGGAGGTCAACAAGAGACCCAGTACTTC. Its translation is CASSGQNPGLAGGQQETQYF.

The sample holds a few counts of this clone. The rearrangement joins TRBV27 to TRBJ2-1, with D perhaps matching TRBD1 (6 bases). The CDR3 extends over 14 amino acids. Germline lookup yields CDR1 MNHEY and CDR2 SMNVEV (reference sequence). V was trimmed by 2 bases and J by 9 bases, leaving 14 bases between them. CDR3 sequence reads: CASSLIIGTPEQFF. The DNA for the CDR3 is TGTGCCAGCAGTTTAATCATTGGGACACCTGAGCAGTTCTTC.

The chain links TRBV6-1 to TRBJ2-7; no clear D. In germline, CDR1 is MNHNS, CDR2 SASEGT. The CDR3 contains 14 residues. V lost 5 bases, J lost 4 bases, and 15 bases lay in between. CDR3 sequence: CASSSLQVGYEQYF. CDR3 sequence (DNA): TGTGCCAGCAGTTCCTTGCAGGTGGGGTACGAGCAGTACTTC.